The 20 T cell receptor beta chains listed next were all sequenced from one sample in a study of neurological immune-mediated disorders. TCRdb re-analysed the 5' RACE reads in MiXCR, keeping a single row per CDR3 protein. This table has approximately 15,000 distinct CDR3 sequences, roughly a fifth appearing once. Sequenced: PBMCs. These receptors all stem from a man aged 50 to 60 in good health.

This clonotype was counted at least ten times. The V and J genes are TRBV24-1 and TRBJ1-2, with D perhaps TRBD1 (5 bases). The CDR3 runs 14 residues. Trimming removed 3 bases from V and 8 bases from J, with 15 bases in between. Germline lookup yields CDR1 KGHDR and CDR2 SFDVKD. The DNA of the CDR3 is TGTGCCACCAGTGATCGAACAGGATTGAACGGCTACACCTTC. Translated: CATSDRTGLNGYTF.

This clonotype was counted once. The J gene is TRBJ2-5, the V gene TRBV28; TRBD2 is a possible D gene (6 bases). Germline-derived CDR1 and CDR2 are MDHEN and SYDVKM. The CDR3 sequence is 15 residues long. V was trimmed by 9 bases and J by 4 bases, leaving 21 bases between them. The CDR3 coding sequence is TGTGCCAGTTCCGAAGCAGCGGGCCGCGGAGAGACCCAGTACTTC. Its translation is CASSEAAGRGETQYF.

This clonotype appeared a few times. This sequence joins TRBV4-3 and TRBJ2-1; D not resolved. From germline, CDR1 is LGHNA and CDR2 YSLEER. This CDR3 has 15 amino acids. Trimming cost V 1 base and J 6 bases, with 13 bases left between them. The chain's CDR3 is CASSQGPGGPNEQFF. The DNA for the CDR3 is TGCGCCAGCAGCCAAGGCCCGGGCGGCCCCAATGAGCAGTTCTTC.

This clonotype was recorded at least ten times. The chain recombines TRBV27 with TRBJ2-1; D is possibly TRBD2 (6 bases). The CDR3 consists of 16 residues. V was pared by 3 bases and J by 3 bases, with 15 bases between. Germline V gene data show CDR1 as MNHEY and CDR2 as SMNVEV (reference sequence). The CDR3 DNA follows: TGTGCCAGCAGTTTCCTAGGTGCGGGAAACTACAATGAGCAGTTCTTC. Residues: CASSFLGAGNYNEQFF.

This clonotype has ten or more counts. Written as DNA, the CDR3 is TGTGCCAGCAGCATCCTGACAGGGAGCCACGAGCAGTACTTC. Protein sequence: CASSILTGSHEQYF. The chain has TRBV5-6 and TRBJ2-7, with TRBD1 identical over 7 bases. The CDR3 covers 14 residues. V gave up 4 bases and J gave up 5 bases; unmatched junction bases: 9. The V gene's germline CDR1 is SGHDT and CDR2 YYEEEE.

This rearrangement joins TRBV28 to TRBJ1-1; D remains unclear. Trimming shortened V by 5 bases and J by 2 bases, and 9 bases separated the two germline ends. The germline V gene encodes CDR1 MDHEN and CDR2 SYDVKM. The CDR3 is 13 amino acids. In nucleotides, the CDR3 is TGTGCCAGCAGTGCACCAGGAAACACTGAAGCTTTCTTT. Its protein is CASSAPGNTEAFF.

By proportion, this clonotype is medium-sized. The chain is built from TRBV5-8 and TRBJ2-5; 8 positions agree with TRBD2. The germline V gene has CDR1 SGHTS and CDR2 YDEGEE. V dropped 4 bases and J dropped 5; count of bases not matched to a gene: 4. CDR3 length: 13 amino acids. This chain's CDR3 is CASSREGLETQYF. The CDR3, as DNA: TGTGCCAGCAGCCGGGAGGGCCTGGAGACCCAGTACTTC.

This clonotype was seen at least ten times. The chain employs TRBV20-1 and TRBJ1-6; 7 bases line up with TRBD1. The ends lost 6 bases at V and 5 bases at J; junction bases unmatched: 7. The CDR3 runs 14 residues. Germline V CDR1 and CDR2: DFQATT, SNEGSKA (reference sequence). The CDR3 spells CSAPDRANNSPLHF. CDR3 coding DNA: TGCAGTGCCCCCGACAGGGCGAATAATTCACCCCTCCACTTT.

This clonotype was detected ten times or more. The chain recombines TRBV20-1 with TRBJ2-5, with 13 bases lining up with TRBD2. V trimming: 6 bases; J trimming: 2 bases; junction bases outside the gene matches: 12. This CDR3 is 17 amino acids long. Germline V lookup: CDR1 DFQATT, CDR2 SNEGSKA (reference sequence). CDR3 nucleotides: TGCAGTGCCACCCCAAGGACTAGCGGGAGTAAGCAAGAGACCCAGTACTTC. Protein sequence: CSATPRTSGSKQETQYF.

This clonotype is a singleton in its sample. The chain uses TRBV5-1 and TRBJ2-7, with D maybe TRBD2 (6 bases). The germline V and J ends were trimmed by 6 bases and 4 bases, with 20 bases remaining between them. The CDR3 consists of 15 residues. The germline V gene has CDR1 SGHRS and CDR2 YFSETQ. The CDR3 coding sequence is TGCGCCAGCAAACTCGGCGGAGGGGCGAAGTACGAGCAGTACTTC. Translating it yields CASKLGGGAKYEQYF.

CDR3 protein: CATRDRINSPLHF. As DNA, the CDR3 is TGTGCCACCAGGGACAGGATCAATTCACCCCTCCACTTT. The V and J genes are TRBV6-2 or TRBV6-3 and TRBJ1-6, with 8 bases matching TRBD1. Germline CDR1 is MNHEY and CDR2 is SVGEGT. The CDR3 runs to 13 residues. Trimming at V came to 10 bases and at J to 7 bases, leaving 6 bases not matched to a gene.

This clonotype was seen ten or more times. V is TRBV5-5 and J is TRBJ1-6; 7 bases fit TRBD1. This CDR3 contains 14 residues. Germline assignment: CDR1 SGHKS and CDR2 YYEKEE (reference sequence). J gave up 6 bases and V 6 bases, and 6 bases lay outside the gene matches. As DNA, the CDR3 is TGTGCCAGCACTCATTGGGACAGTAATTCACCCCTCCACTTT. This sequence encodes CASTHWDSNSPLHF.

J is TRBJ2-7 and V is TRBV5-5, with D perhaps being TRBD1 or TRBD2 (5 bases each). The CDR3 is 15 residues long. Germline values: CDR1 SGHKS, CDR2 YYEKEE (reference sequence). V was trimmed by 4 bases and J by 7 bases, leaving 21 bases between them. The CDR3 nucleotides read TGTGCCAGCAGCGGAACCGGGACCACCCCGGGGGAGCAGTACTTC. Protein: CASSGTGTTPGEQYF.

This clonotype is categorized as medium-sized. The V gene is TRBV5-1, the J gene TRBJ2-5, with 11 bases that match TRBD1. V was clipped by 3 bases and J by 4 bases; unmatched bases: 8. Germline CDR1 reads SGHRS; CDR2 reads YFSETQ. The CDR3 has 16 amino acids. For the CDR3, the DNA is TGCGCCAGCAGCTCTGGACAGGGGGCGCTTGGAGAGACCCAGTACTTC. This translates into CASSSGQGALGETQYF.

This clonotype was found many times. Here the CDR3 reads CASSLGRGDTEAFF. For the CDR3, the DNA is TGTGCCAGCAGCTTAGGCAGGGGGGACACTGAAGCTTTCTTT. The chain is built from TRBV7-9 and TRBJ1-1, with 7 bases that match TRBD1. CDR3 length equals 14 residues. V lost 1 base to trimming and J lost 3 bases; unmatched junction nucleotides: 2. In germline, CDR1 is SEHNR, CDR2 FQNEAQ (reference sequence).

This clonotype was detected ten times or more. The chain joins TRBV6-2 or TRBV6-3 to TRBJ2-2; TRBD1 matches at 7 bases. The length of the CDR3 is 16 residues. V dropped 5 bases and J dropped 6; count of bases not matched to a gene: 12. Germline V CDR1 and CDR2: MNHEY, SVGEGT. CDR3 amino acids: CASSQLTDRVAGELFF. CDR3 sequence (DNA): TGTGCCAGCAGTCAATTGACCGACAGGGTCGCCGGGGAGCTGTTTTTT.

This sequence joins TRBV6-6 and TRBJ2-1, with 13 bases matching TRBD2. The germline V gene encodes CDR1 MNHNY and CDR2 SVGAGI (reference sequence). The junction had 7 bases not matched to a gene; V was cut back by 6 bases and J by 8 bases. The CDR3 spans 15 residues. The DNA of the CDR3 is TGTGCCAGCAGCTCCTGGACTAGCGGGAGCTATGAGCAGTTCTTC. Translated, it gives CASSSWTSGSYEQFF.

This clonotype was detected only once. The rearrangement uses TRBV20-1 and TRBJ2-2, with 10 bases fitting TRBD2. Trimming at V came to 4 bases and at J to 5 bases, leaving 4 bases not matched to a gene. This CDR3 is built from 14 residues. The germline CDR1 and CDR2 sequences are DFQATT and SNEGSKA (reference sequence). CDR3 residues: CSATSGRRTGELFF. The CDR3 DNA sequence: TGCAGTGCTACTAGCGGGAGAAGGACCGGGGAGCTGTTTTTT.

This clonotype was counted at least ten times. The rearrangement links TRBV27 to TRBJ1-1; 10 bases are shared with TRBD1. With 0 bases clipped from V and 8 bases from J, the junction kept 6 bases outside the gene matches. CDR1 is MNHEY and CDR2 is SMNVEV in the germline V gene (reference sequence). CDR3 length: 15 amino acids. The CDR3 bases are TGTGCCAGCAGTTTATCTACCGGGACAGGGGTGGAAGCTTTCTTT. The encoded protein is CASSLSTGTGVEAFF.

This clonotype was observed at least ten times. This rearrangement joins TRBV24-1 to TRBJ2-5, with 7 bases matching TRBD2. Germline V gene data show CDR1 as KGHDR and CDR2 as SFDVKD. The CDR3 consists of 16 residues. The V gene end was trimmed by 1 base and the J gene end by 3 bases; junction bases not matched to a gene: 7. This chain's CDR3 is CATSDFLTGGEETQYF. In nucleotides, the CDR3 is TGTGCCACCAGTGATTTCCTAACGGGAGGAGAAGAGACCCAGTACTTC.